This T cell receptor beta chain was observed in a study of blood T cell repertoires in COVID-19. Produced via immunoSEQ multiplex PCR; TCRdb's table is partial and in-frame only. Of 210,000 or so clones in the sample, more than 70% were seen once. V shed 0 bases and J shed 3 bases, with 8 bases lying between them. CDR3 length equals 15 residues. The V gene's germline CDR1 is MGHRA and CDR2 YSYEKL. Sequencing was done on a sample of PBMCs or T cells enriched from blood (not recorded which). The TCR originated in a man aged 25-45 years with acute COVID-19. The V call is TRBV4-1, the J call TRBJ2-2; TRBD1 is a possible D gene (6 bases). Here the CDR3 DNA reads TGCGCCAGCAGCCAAGAGCAGGGGTACACCGGGGAGCTGTTTTTT. Protein sequence: CASSQEQGYTGELFF.